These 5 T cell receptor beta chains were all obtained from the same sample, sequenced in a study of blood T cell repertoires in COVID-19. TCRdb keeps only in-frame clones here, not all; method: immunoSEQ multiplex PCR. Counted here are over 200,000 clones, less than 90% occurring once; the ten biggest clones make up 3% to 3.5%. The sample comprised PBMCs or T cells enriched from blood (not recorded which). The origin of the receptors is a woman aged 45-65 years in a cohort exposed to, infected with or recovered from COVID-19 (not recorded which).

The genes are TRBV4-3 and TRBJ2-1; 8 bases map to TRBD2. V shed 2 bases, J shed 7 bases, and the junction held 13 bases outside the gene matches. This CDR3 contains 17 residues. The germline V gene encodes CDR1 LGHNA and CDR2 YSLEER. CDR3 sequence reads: CASSQFHRRGELNEQFF. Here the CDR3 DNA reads TGCGCCAGCAGCCAATTTCACCGGCGGGGGGAATTGAATGAGCAGTTCTTC.

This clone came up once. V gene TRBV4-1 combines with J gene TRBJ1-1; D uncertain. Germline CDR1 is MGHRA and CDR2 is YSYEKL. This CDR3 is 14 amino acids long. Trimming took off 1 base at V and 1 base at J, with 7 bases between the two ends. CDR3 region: CASSQVGSNTEAFF. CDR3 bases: TGCGCCAGCAGCCAAGTGGGCTCGAACACTGAAGCTTTCTTT.

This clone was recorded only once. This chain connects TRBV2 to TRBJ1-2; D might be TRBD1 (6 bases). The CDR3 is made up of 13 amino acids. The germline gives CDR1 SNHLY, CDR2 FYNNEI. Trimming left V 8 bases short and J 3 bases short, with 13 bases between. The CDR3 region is CASSGGVDYGYTF. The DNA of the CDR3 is TGTGCCAGCTCGGGGGGCGTCGACTATGGCTACACCTTC.

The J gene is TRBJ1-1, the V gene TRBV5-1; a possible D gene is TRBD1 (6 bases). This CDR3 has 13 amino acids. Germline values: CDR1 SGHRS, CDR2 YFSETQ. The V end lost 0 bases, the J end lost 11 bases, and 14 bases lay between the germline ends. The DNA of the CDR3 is TGCGCCAGCAGCTTGGACCTCGGGACAATTGCTTTCTTT. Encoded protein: CASSLDLGTIAFF. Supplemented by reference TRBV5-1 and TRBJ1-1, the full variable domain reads KAGVTQTPRYLIKTRGQQVTLSCSPISGHRSVSWYQQTPGQGLQFLFEYFSETQRNKGNFPGRFSGRQFSNSRSEMNVSTLELGDSALYLCASSLDLGTIAFFGQGTRLTVV.

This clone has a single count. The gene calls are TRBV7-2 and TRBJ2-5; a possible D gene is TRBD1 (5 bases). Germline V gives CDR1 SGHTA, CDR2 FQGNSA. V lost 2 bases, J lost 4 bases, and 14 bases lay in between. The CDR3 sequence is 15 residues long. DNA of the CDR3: TGTGCCAGCAGCTTACTGCCGTGGGGCCCAGAGACCCAGTACTTC. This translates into CASSLLPWGPETQYF.